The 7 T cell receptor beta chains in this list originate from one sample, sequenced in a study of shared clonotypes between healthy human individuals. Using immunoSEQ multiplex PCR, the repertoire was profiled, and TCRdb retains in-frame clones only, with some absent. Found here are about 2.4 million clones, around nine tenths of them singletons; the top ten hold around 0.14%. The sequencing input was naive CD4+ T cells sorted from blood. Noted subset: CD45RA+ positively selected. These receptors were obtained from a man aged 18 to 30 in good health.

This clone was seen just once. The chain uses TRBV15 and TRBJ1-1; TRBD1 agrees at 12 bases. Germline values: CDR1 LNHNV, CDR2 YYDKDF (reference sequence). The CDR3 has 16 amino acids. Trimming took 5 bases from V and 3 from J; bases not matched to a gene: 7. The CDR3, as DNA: TGTGCCACCAGCCGAGGGACAGGGGGCGAAGACACTGAAGCTTTCTTT. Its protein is CATSRGTGGEDTEAFF.

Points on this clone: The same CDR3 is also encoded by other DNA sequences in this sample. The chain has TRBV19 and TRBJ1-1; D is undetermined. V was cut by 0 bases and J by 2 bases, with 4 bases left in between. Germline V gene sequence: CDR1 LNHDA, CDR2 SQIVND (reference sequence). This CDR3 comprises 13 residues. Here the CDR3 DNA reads TGTGCCAGTAGTATAGACGGAAACACTGAAGCTTTCTTT. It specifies CASSIDGNTEAFF. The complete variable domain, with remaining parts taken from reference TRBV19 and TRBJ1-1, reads DGGITQSPKYLFRKEGQNVTLSCEQNLNHDAMYWYRQDPGQGLRLIYYSQIVNDFQKGDIAEGYSVSREKKESFPLTVTSAQKNPTAFYLCASSIDGNTEAFFGQGTRLTVV.

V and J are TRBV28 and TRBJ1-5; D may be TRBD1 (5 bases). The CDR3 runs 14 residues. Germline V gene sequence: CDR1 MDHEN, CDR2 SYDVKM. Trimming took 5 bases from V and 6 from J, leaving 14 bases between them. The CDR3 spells CASSTGQGSQPQHF. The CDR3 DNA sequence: TGTGCCAGCAGTACTGGGCAGGGTAGTCAGCCCCAGCATTTT.

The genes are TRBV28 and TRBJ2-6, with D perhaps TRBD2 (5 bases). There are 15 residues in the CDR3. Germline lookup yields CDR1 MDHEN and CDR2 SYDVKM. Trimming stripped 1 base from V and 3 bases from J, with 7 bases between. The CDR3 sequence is CASSLYRGGANVLTF. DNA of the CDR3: TGTGCCAGCAGTTTATACCGGGGTGGGGCCAACGTCCTGACTTTC.

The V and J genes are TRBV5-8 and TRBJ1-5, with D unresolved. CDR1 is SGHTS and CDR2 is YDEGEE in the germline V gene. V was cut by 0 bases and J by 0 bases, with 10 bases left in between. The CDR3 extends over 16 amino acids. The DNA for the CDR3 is TGTGCCAGCAGCTTGGTCACTTTCTATAGCAATCAGCCCCAGCATTTT. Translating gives CASSLVTFYSNQPQHF.

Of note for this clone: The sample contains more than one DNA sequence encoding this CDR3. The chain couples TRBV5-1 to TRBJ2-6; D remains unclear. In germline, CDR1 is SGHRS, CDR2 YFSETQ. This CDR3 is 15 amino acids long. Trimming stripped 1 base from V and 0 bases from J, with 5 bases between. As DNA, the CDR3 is TGCGCCAGCAGCTTGACTGTCTCTGGGGCCAACGTCCTGACTTTC. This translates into CASSLTVSGANVLTF.

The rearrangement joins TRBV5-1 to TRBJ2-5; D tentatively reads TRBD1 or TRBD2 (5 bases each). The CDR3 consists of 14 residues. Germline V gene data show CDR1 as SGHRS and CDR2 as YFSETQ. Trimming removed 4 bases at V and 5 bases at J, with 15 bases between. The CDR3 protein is CASSRSRGAETQYF. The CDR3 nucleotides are TGCGCCAGCAGCCGCTCGAGGGGTGCGGAGACCCAGTACTTC.